The 5 T cell receptor beta chains below all came from one sample that was sequenced in a study of beta chain features in type 1 diabetes. The sequenced template was cDNA made from the entire isolated RNA. Sequencing was performed with immunoSEQ multiplex PCR; in TCRdb, only in-frame clones are kept and a portion is missing. This sample has a few hundred thousand clones, with about 10% found just once. Sequencing was performed on naive CD4+ T cells from blood. These receptors all come from a woman in her 30s in good health.

A few counts support this clone. The V gene is TRBV6-6, the J gene TRBJ2-5; 9 bases match TRBD1. The germline gives CDR1 MNHNY, CDR2 SVGAGI (reference sequence). V was clipped by 5 bases and J by 4 bases; unmatched bases: 8. The CDR3 runs to 15 residues. The CDR3 reads CASSRTTGGRETQYF. The CDR3 nucleotides are TGTGCCAGCAGTAGAACGACAGGGGGGAGAGAGACCCAGTACTTC.

The chain carries TRBV29-1 and TRBJ2-1; D is possibly TRBD2 (5 bases). The V end was cut by 5 bases, the J end by 0 bases, with 20 bases between. The CDR3 runs to 17 residues. Germline CDR1 is SQVTM and CDR2 is ANQGSEA. CDR3 coding DNA: TGCAGCGTTAGGATCGGGGAGCGTACGAGCTCCTACAATGAGCAGTTCTTC. Translated, it gives CSVRIGERTSSYNEQFF.

This chain connects TRBV5-4 to TRBJ2-5; maybe TRBD1 (8 bases). Germline values: CDR1 SGHNT, CDR2 YYREEE (reference sequence). CDR3 length: 16 residues. The V and J ends lost 7 bases and 2 bases respectively, with 21 bases between them. CDR3 DNA sequence: TGTGCCAGCTCCCGTCCTACAGGGGGGGGGCAAGAGACCCAGTACTTC. Its protein product is CASSRPTGGGQETQYF.

V is TRBV5-4 and J is TRBJ2-5, with 8 nucleotides matching TRBD2. CDR1 and CDR2 from the germline V gene are SGHNT and YYREEE (reference sequence). The CDR3 spans 16 residues. V was pared by 4 bases and J by 5 bases, with 13 bases of the junction left unmatched. The CDR3 bases are TGTGCCAGCAGCCCCGGACTTAGCGGGATCAGGGAGACCCAGTACTTC. Translated: CASSPGLSGIRETQYF.

The chain combines TRBV28 with TRBJ2-5; TRBD2 aligns across 8 bases. The CDR3 sequence is 17 residues long. In germline, CDR1 is MDHEN, CDR2 SYDVKM. V lost 3 bases to trimming and J lost 5 bases; unmatched junction nucleotides: 14. The CDR3 sequence: CASSFSSGRNGFETQYF. The CDR3 DNA is TGTGCCAGCAGTTTTTCTAGCGGGCGCAATGGATTCGAGACCCAGTACTTC.